The rows below give T cell receptor beta chains drawn from one sample of a study of early T cells in non-severe SARS-CoV-2 infection. TCRdb independently ran MiXCR on the 5' RACE reads; one entry per CDR3 protein. The sample has approximately 80,000 distinct CDR3 sequences, 11% seen once; the top ten hold more than 10%. The source material was whole blood, sampled at baseline. The source is an adult who was a healthcare worker with PCR-confirmed SARS-CoV-2 infection or an uninfected control (not recorded which). Both conserved end residues are part of each CDR3. The D gene is left open where the match is weak. Size tells how often a clone was seen (once, few, many) or the class of an expanded clone, and some rows leave it out.

J gene: TRBJ1-2; V gene: TRBV29-1; clone size: -; D gene: -; CDR3 protein: CSVGGGGGYTF; CDR3 DNA: TGCAGCGTCGGCGGAGGGGGAGGCTACACCTTC
J gene: TRBJ1-2; V gene: TRBV4-2; clone size: -; D gene: -; CDR3 protein: CASSQDGIPDSHYGYTF; CDR3 DNA: TGTGCCAGCAGCCAAGATGGTATTCCGGACAGCCACTATGGCTACACCTTC
J gene: TRBJ1-2; V gene: TRBV12-5; clone size: few; D gene: TRBD1; CDR3 protein: CASGTGTDPEGYTF; CDR3 DNA: TGTGCTAGTGGCACCGGGACAGACCCCGAGGGCTACACCTTC
J gene: TRBJ2-3; V gene: TRBV20-1; clone size: -; D gene: -; CDR3 protein: CSAEITDTQYF; CDR3 DNA: TGCAGTGCGGAAATCACAGATACGCAGTATTTT
J gene: TRBJ1-1; V gene: TRBV7-9; clone size: many; D gene: -; CDR3 protein: CASSLVPRQDTEAFF; CDR3 DNA: TGTGCCAGCAGCTTAGTTCCCAGGCAGGACACTGAAGCTTTCTTT
J gene: TRBJ2-3; V gene: TRBV2; clone size: few; D gene: -; CDR3 protein: CASRITDTQYF; CDR3 DNA: TGTGCCAGCAGAATAACAGATACGCAGTATTTT
J gene: TRBJ2-7; V gene: TRBV29-1; clone size: many; D gene: -; CDR3 protein: CSVVGTASYEQYF; CDR3 DNA: TGCAGCGTTGTAGGCACCGCGTCCTACGAGCAGTACTTC
J gene: TRBJ1-4; V gene: TRBV27; clone size: many; D gene: -; CDR3 protein: CASSSKTSTNEKLFF; CDR3 DNA: TGTGCCAGCAGCTCTAAAACCTCAACTAATGAAAAACTGTTTTTT
J gene: TRBJ2-7; V gene: TRBV5-4; clone size: few; D gene: -; CDR3 protein: CASSPTAGPSSYEQYF; CDR3 DNA: TGTGCCAGCAGCCCCACAGCAGGGCCGAGCTCCTACGAGCAGTACTTC
J gene: TRBJ1-4; V gene: TRBV6-6; clone size: -; D gene: -; CDR3 protein: CASSYRAPGEKLFF; CDR3 DNA: TGTGCCAGCAGTTACAGGGCCCCGGGGGAAAAACTGTTTTTT
J gene: TRBJ2-2; V gene: TRBV11-2; clone size: -; D gene: -; CDR3 protein: CASSPGTNTGELFF; CDR3 DNA: TGTGCCAGCAGCCCAGGGACCAACACCGGGGAGCTGTTTTTT
J gene: TRBJ1-3; V gene: TRBV10-3; clone size: few; D gene: -; CDR3 protein: CAISSQSKEGNTIYF; CDR3 DNA: TGTGCCATCAGCTCACAGTCAAAGGAAGGAAACACCATATATTTT
J gene: TRBJ1-1; V gene: TRBV5-6; clone size: -; D gene: -; CDR3 protein: CASSFREVANRAFF; CDR3 DNA: TGTGCCAGCAGCTTCCGGGAGGTGGCTAACAGGGCTTTCTTT
J gene: TRBJ2-2; V gene: TRBV2; clone size: few; D gene: -; CDR3 protein: CASSVVFDGGELFF; CDR3 DNA: TGTGCCAGCAGTGTAGTTTTCGATGGCGGGGAGCTGTTTTTT
J gene: TRBJ1-2; V gene: TRBV20-1; clone size: -; D gene: -; CDR3 protein: CSAKTANYGYTF; CDR3 DNA: TGCAGTGCCAAAACAGCTAACTATGGCTACACCTTC
J gene: TRBJ1-5; V gene: TRBV12-3/TRBV12-4; clone size: -; D gene: TRBD1; CDR3 protein: CATGRDRRDQPQHF; CDR3 DNA: TGTGCCACCGGCCGGGACAGGCGTGATCAGCCCCAGCATTTT
J gene: TRBJ2-7; V gene: TRBV28; clone size: -; D gene: -; CDR3 protein: CASRGAFYEQYF; CDR3 DNA: TGTGCCAGCAGGGGGGCTTTCTACGAGCAGTACTTC
J gene: TRBJ2-6; V gene: TRBV20-1; clone size: many; D gene: TRBD1; CDR3 protein: CSARQGSAGANVLTF; CDR3 DNA: TGCAGTGCGAGACAGGGAAGCGCTGGGGCCAACGTCCTGACTTTC
J gene: TRBJ2-5; V gene: TRBV7-9; clone size: -; D gene: -; CDR3 protein: CASSPTGYPTETQYF; CDR3 DNA: TGTGCCAGCAGCCCGACGGGGTATCCCACAGAGACCCAGTACTTC
J gene: TRBJ2-5; V gene: TRBV4-1; clone size: many; D gene: -; CDR3 protein: CASSRGLVRETQYF; CDR3 DNA: TGCGCCAGCAGCCGAGGCCTAGTGCGGGAGACCCAGTACTTC
J gene: TRBJ2-3; V gene: TRBV7-2; clone size: -; D gene: -; CDR3 protein: CASSSTAVTQYF; CDR3 DNA: TGTGCCAGCAGCTCGACTGCAGTTACGCAGTATTTT
J gene: TRBJ2-7; V gene: TRBV5-5; clone size: -; D gene: -; CDR3 protein: CASSRTGTDYEQYF; CDR3 DNA: TGTGCCAGCAGCCGCACCGGGACCGACTACGAGCAGTACTTC
J gene: TRBJ1-6; V gene: TRBV20-1; clone size: -; D gene: -; CDR3 protein: CSARQGRSSYNSPLHF; CDR3 DNA: TGCAGTGCTAGACAGGGGCGGAGCTCCTATAATTCACCCCTCCACTTT
J gene: TRBJ1-5; V gene: TRBV12-3/TRBV12-4; clone size: many; D gene: -; CDR3 protein: CASSSNRDSVDQPQHF; CDR3 DNA: TGTGCCAGCAGTTCGAACAGGGATAGTGTGGATCAGCCCCAGCATTTT
J gene: TRBJ2-7; V gene: TRBV6-2/TRBV6-3; clone size: many; D gene: -; CDR3 protein: CASTRSVLGANLYEQYF; CDR3 DNA: TGTGCCAGCACCCGTAGCGTTCTAGGCGCGAATCTCTACGAGCAGTACTTC
J gene: TRBJ1-4; V gene: TRBV7-8; clone size: -; D gene: TRBD1; CDR3 protein: CASSLDRADEKLFF; CDR3 DNA: TGTGCCAGCAGCCTTGACAGGGCGGACGAAAAACTGTTTTTT
J gene: TRBJ2-1; V gene: TRBV13; clone size: many; D gene: -; CDR3 protein: CASGGAYEQFF; CDR3 DNA: TGTGCCAGCGGGGGGGCTTATGAGCAGTTCTTC
J gene: TRBJ1-1; V gene: TRBV7-2; clone size: -; D gene: -; CDR3 protein: CASIRNTEAFF; CDR3 DNA: TGTGCCAGCATCCGAAACACTGAAGCTTTCTTT
J gene: TRBJ2-7; V gene: TRBV6-2/TRBV6-3; clone size: -; D gene: -; CDR3 protein: CASRPLGTYEQYF; CDR3 DNA: TGTGCCAGCAGACCCCTCGGAACCTACGAGCAGTACTTC
J gene: TRBJ1-2; V gene: TRBV29-1; clone size: many; D gene: -; CDR3 protein: CSVPTGGGSFSGYTF; CDR3 DNA: TGCAGCGTCCCGACAGGAGGGGGATCCTTTTCTGGCTACACCTTC
J gene: TRBJ2-7; V gene: TRBV18; clone size: -; D gene: -; CDR3 protein: CASSPGASTYEQYF; CDR3 DNA: TGTGCCAGCTCACCAGGGGCCAGCACCTACGAGCAGTACTTC
J gene: TRBJ2-3; V gene: TRBV20-1; clone size: many; D gene: TRBD2; CDR3 protein: CSARKSSGGTDTQYF; CDR3 DNA: TGCAGTGCTAGAAAATCTAGCGGGGGCACAGATACGCAGTATTTT
J gene: TRBJ2-7; V gene: TRBV5-1; clone size: -; D gene: TRBD2; CDR3 protein: CASSFLLAGGLEEQYF; CDR3 DNA: TGCGCCAGCAGCTTTCTATTAGCGGGGGGGCTGGAAGAGCAGTACTTC
J gene: TRBJ2-3; V gene: TRBV11-2; clone size: few; D gene: TRBD2; CDR3 protein: CASRLAGGGTDTQYF; CDR3 DNA: TGTGCCAGCAGATTAGCGGGGGGCGGCACAGATACGCAGTATTTT
J gene: TRBJ1-1; V gene: TRBV14; clone size: few; D gene: TRBD1; CDR3 protein: CASSHEQGAGTEVFF; CDR3 DNA: TGTGCCAGCAGCCACGAACAGGGGGCAGGGACTGAAGTTTTCTTT
J gene: TRBJ2-3; V gene: TRBV6-2/TRBV6-3; clone size: -; D gene: TRBD2; CDR3 protein: CASRIAGSTDTQYF; CDR3 DNA: TGTGCCAGCAGGATAGCGGGAAGCACAGATACGCAGTATTTT
J gene: TRBJ2-3; V gene: TRBV6-6; clone size: few; D gene: TRBD1; CDR3 protein: CASTQQGGPNTDTQYF; CDR3 DNA: TGTGCCAGCACACAACAGGGGGGACCCAACACAGATACGCAGTATTTT
J gene: TRBJ1-1; V gene: TRBV19; clone size: few; D gene: -; CDR3 protein: CASTPLPAPNTEAFF; CDR3 DNA: TGTGCCAGTACCCCCCTTCCGGCCCCCAACACTGAAGCTTTCTTT
J gene: TRBJ2-1; V gene: TRBV4-1; clone size: many; D gene: -; CDR3 protein: CASSQDLAGKNEQFF; CDR3 DNA: TGCGCCAGCAGCCAAGATCTGGCAGGGAAGAATGAGCAGTTCTTC
J gene: TRBJ2-1; V gene: TRBV2; clone size: many; D gene: -; CDR3 protein: CASSDVGDIEQFF; CDR3 DNA: TGTGCCAGCAGTGATGTTGGGGACATTGAGCAGTTCTTC
J gene: TRBJ2-5; V gene: TRBV12-3/TRBV12-4; clone size: few; D gene: TRBD2; CDR3 protein: CASRLGERGKAQYF; CDR3 DNA: TGTGCCAGCAGGCTAGGGGAGCGGGGTAAGGCCCAGTACTTC
J gene: TRBJ2-7; V gene: TRBV27; clone size: many; D gene: -; CDR3 protein: CASSFSNGGAYEQYF; CDR3 DNA: TGTGCCAGCAGTTTTTCCAACGGAGGGGCCTACGAGCAGTACTTC
J gene: TRBJ1-1; V gene: TRBV29-1; clone size: few; D gene: TRBD1; CDR3 protein: CSAVQGGNTEAFF; CDR3 DNA: TGCAGCGCTGTACAGGGGGGGAACACTGAAGCTTTCTTT
J gene: TRBJ1-1; V gene: TRBV20-1; clone size: many; D gene: -; CDR3 protein: CSASAGLMYTEAFF; CDR3 DNA: TGCAGTGCTAGCGCCGGACTGATGTACACTGAAGCTTTCTTT
J gene: TRBJ2-1; V gene: TRBV9; clone size: -; D gene: -; CDR3 protein: CASSVEGREYNEQFF; CDR3 DNA: TGTGCCAGCAGCGTAGAGGGCAGAGAGTACAATGAGCAGTTCTTC
J gene: TRBJ2-1; V gene: TRBV20-1; clone size: -; D gene: TRBD1; CDR3 protein: CSARGQGLYNEQFF; CDR3 DNA: TGCAGTGCTAGAGGACAGGGGCTCTACAATGAGCAGTTCTTC
J gene: TRBJ1-4; V gene: TRBV28; clone size: few; D gene: -; CDR3 protein: CASSLLRQGPGEKLFF; CDR3 DNA: TGTGCCAGCAGTTTACTCCGGCAGGGGCCTGGGGAAAAACTGTTTTTT
J gene: TRBJ2-3; V gene: TRBV7-3; clone size: many; D gene: TRBD2; CDR3 protein: CASSLVSGGTLYPQYF; CDR3 DNA: TGTGCCAGCAGCCTTGTTAGCGGGGGGACGCTCTATCCGCAGTATTTT
J gene: TRBJ2-3; V gene: TRBV27; clone size: -; D gene: -; CDR3 protein: CASSLSITDTQYF; CDR3 DNA: TGTGCCAGCAGTTTATCTATCACAGATACGCAGTATTTT
J gene: TRBJ2-7; V gene: TRBV28; clone size: many; D gene: -; CDR3 protein: CASRRDSDSSYEQYF; CDR3 DNA: TGTGCCAGCAGGCGGGACAGCGATAGCTCCTACGAGCAGTACTTC
J gene: TRBJ1-6; V gene: TRBV6-5; clone size: many; D gene: -; CDR3 protein: CASSYSYRASYNSPLHF; CDR3 DNA: TGTGCCAGCAGTTACTCGTACAGGGCCTCCTATAATTCACCCCTCCACTTT
J gene: TRBJ2-3; V gene: TRBV5-5; clone size: -; D gene: TRBD1; CDR3 protein: CASSQGQGVDTQYF; CDR3 DNA: TGTGCCAGCAGCCAAGGACAGGGGGTGGATACGCAGTATTTT
J gene: TRBJ1-1; V gene: TRBV28; clone size: -; D gene: -; CDR3 protein: CASNGGGLRAFF; CDR3 DNA: TGTGCCAGCAATGGCGGGGGATTGCGGGCTTTCTTT
J gene: TRBJ2-2; V gene: TRBV6-2/TRBV6-3; clone size: -; D gene: -; CDR3 protein: CASSYNSRVYTGELFF; CDR3 DNA: TGTGCCAGCAGTTACAACAGTCGCGTTTACACCGGGGAGCTGTTTTTT
J gene: TRBJ2-5; V gene: TRBV7-2; clone size: -; D gene: -; CDR3 protein: CASSLKGQRAETQYF; CDR3 DNA: TGTGCCAGCAGCTTAAAGGGCCAACGGGCGGAGACCCAGTACTTC